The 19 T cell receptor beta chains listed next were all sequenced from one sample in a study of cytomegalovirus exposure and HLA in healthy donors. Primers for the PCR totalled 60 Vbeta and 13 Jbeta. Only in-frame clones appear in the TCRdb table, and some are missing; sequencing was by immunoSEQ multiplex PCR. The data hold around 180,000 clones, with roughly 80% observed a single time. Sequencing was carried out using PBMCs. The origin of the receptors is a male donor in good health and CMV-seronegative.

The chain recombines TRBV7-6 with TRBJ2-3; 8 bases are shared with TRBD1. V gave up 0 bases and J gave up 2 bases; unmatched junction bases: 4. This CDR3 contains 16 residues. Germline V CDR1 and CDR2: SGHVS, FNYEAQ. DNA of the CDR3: TGTGCCAGCAGCTTAGCGGACAGGGAGGTCACAGATACGCAGTATTTT. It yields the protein CASSLADREVTDTQYF.

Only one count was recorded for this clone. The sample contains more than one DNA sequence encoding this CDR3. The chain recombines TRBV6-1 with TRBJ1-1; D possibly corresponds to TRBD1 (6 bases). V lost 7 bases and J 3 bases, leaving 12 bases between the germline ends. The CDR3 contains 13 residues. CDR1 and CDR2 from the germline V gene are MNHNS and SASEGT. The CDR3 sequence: CASTGQLYTEAFF. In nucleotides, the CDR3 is TGTGCCAGCACAGGACAGTTATACACTGAAGCTTTCTTT.

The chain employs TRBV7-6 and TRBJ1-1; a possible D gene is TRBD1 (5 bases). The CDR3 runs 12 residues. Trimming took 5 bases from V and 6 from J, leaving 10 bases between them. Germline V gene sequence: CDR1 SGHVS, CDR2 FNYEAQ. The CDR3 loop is CASSLVGPEAFF. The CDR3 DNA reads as TGTGCCAGCAGCCTAGTGGGGCCTGAAGCTTTCTTT.

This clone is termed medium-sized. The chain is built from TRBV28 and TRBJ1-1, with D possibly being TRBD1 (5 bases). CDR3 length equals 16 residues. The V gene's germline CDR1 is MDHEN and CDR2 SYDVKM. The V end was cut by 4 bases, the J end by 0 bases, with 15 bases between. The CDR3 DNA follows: TGTGCCAGCAGTTCGTCGAAGGACACCGTGAACACTGAAGCTTTCTTT. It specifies CASSSSKDTVNTEAFF. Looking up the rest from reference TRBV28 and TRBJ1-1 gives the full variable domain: DVKVTQSSRYLVKRTGEKVFLECVQDMDHENMFWYRQDPGLGLRLIYFSYDVKMKEKGDIPEGYSVSREKKERFSLILESASTNQTSMYLCASSSSKDTVNTEAFFGQGTRLTVV.

CDR3 DNA: TGTGCCAGTAGTATAGAGGACAGGAGGGGCAATCAGCCCCAGCATTTT. Translated, it gives CASSIEDRRGNQPQHF. The rearrangement links TRBV19 to TRBJ1-5; 7 nucleotides match TRBD1. This CDR3 has 16 residues. Trimming cost V 0 bases and J 2 bases; bases outside gene matches: 4. Germline CDR1 is LNHDA and CDR2 is SQIVND (reference sequence).

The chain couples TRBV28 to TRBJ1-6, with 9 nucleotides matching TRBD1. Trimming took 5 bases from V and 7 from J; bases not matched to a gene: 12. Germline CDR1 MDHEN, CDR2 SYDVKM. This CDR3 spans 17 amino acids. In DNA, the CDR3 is TGTGCCAGCAGTCCGCCCGACAGGGGGGCTGTAAATTCACCCCTCCACTTT. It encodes CASSPPDRGAVNSPLHF.

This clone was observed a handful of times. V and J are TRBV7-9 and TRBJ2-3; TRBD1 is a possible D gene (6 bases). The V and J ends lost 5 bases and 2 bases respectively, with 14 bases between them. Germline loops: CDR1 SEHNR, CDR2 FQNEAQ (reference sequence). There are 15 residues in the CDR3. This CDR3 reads CASSIRDTFTDTQYF. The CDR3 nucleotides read TGTGCCAGCAGCATTCGGGACACCTTCACAGATACGCAGTATTTT. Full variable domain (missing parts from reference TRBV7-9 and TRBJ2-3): DTGVSQNPRHKITKRGQNVTFRCDPISEHNRLYWYRQTLGQGPEFLTYFQNEAQLEKSRLLSDRFSAERPKGSFSTLEIQRTEQGDSAMYLCASSIRDTFTDTQYFGPGTRLTVL.

The CDR3 spells CASSETLAYEQYF. The CDR3 DNA sequence: TGTGCCAGCAGTGAAACTTTGGCCTACGAGCAGTACTTC. The V call is TRBV6-1, the J call TRBJ2-7; no clear D gene. Trimming stripped 2 bases from V and 2 bases from J, with 7 bases between. Per germline, CDR1 MNHNS and CDR2 SASEGT. This CDR3 is built from 13 residues.

The CDR3 DNA sequence: TGTGCCAGCAGTGAAGACGGAATGGGACAGGGTGTGGAGACCCAGTACTTC. This gives the protein CASSEDGMGQGVETQYF. The chain is built from TRBV6-1 and TRBJ2-5; 9 bases agree with TRBD1. This CDR3 has 17 amino acids. Germline CDR1 reads MNHNS; CDR2 reads SASEGT. V lost 1 base, J lost 5 bases, and 11 bases stayed unmatched.

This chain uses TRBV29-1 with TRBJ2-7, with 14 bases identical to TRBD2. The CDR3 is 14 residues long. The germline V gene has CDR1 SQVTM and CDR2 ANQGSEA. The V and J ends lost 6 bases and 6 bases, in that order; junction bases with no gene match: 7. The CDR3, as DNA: TGCAGCGTGAGACTAGCGGGAGGGCGAGGCGAGCAGTACTTC. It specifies CSVRLAGGRGEQYF.

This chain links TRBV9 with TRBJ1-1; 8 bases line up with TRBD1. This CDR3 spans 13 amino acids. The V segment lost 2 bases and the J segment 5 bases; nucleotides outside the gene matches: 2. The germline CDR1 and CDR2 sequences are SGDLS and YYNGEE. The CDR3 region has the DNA TGTGCCAGCAGCGTCCAGGGGGCAACTGAAGCTTTCTTT. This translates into CASSVQGATEAFF.

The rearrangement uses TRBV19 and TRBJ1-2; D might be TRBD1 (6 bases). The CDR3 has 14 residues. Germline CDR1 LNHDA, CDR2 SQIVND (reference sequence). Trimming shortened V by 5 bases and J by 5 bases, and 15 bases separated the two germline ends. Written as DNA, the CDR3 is TGTGCCAGTAGTGCAGTACAGGGACGGTATGGCTACACCTTC. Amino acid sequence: CASSAVQGRYGYTF.

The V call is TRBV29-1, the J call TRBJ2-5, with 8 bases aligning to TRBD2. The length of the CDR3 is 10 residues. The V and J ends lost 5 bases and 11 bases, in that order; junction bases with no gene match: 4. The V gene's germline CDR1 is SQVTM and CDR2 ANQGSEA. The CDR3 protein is CSVFGGAQYF. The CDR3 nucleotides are TGCAGCGTTTTCGGGGGGGCGCAGTACTTC. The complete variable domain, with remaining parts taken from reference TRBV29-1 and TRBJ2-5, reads SAVISQKPSRDICQRGTSLTIQCQVDSQVTMMFWYRQQPGQSLTLIATANQGSEATYESGFVIDKFPISRPNLTFSTLTVSNMSPEDSSIYLCSVFGGAQYFGPGTRLLVL.

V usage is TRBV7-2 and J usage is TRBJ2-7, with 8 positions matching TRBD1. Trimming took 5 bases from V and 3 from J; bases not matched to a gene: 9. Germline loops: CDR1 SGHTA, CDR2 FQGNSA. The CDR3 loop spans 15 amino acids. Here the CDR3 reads CASSASTGVGYEQYF. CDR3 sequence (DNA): TGTGCCAGCAGCGCGTCGACAGGGGTCGGCTACGAGCAGTACTTC.

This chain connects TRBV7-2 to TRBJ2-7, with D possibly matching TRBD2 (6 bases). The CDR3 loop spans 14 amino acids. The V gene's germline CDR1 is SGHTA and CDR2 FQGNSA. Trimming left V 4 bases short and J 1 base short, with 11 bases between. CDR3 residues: CASSSEGRSYEQYF. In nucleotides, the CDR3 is TGTGCCAGCAGCTCGGAGGGGAGATCCTACGAGCAGTACTTC.

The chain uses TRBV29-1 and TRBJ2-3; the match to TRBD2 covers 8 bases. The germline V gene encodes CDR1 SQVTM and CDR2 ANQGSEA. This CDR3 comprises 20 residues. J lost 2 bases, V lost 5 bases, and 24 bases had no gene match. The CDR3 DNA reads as TGCAGCGTTCCACTTCGGGAACTAGCGGAAGGACCTGGGCACACAGATACGCAGTATTTT. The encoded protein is CSVPLRELAEGPGHTDTQYF.

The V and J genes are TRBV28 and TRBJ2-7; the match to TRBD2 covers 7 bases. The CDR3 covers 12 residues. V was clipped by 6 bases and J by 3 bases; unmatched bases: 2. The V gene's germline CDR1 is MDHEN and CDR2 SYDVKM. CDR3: CASSRTSYEQYF. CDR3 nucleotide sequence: TGTGCCAGCAGCCGGACTAGCTACGAGCAGTACTTC.

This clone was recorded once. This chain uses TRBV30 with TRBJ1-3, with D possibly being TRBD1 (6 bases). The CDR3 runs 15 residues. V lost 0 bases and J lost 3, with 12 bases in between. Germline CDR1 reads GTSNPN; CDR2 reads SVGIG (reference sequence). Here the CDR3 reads CAWSVQGLGGNTIYF. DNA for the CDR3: TGTGCCTGGAGTGTACAGGGTTTAGGTGGAAACACCATATATTTT.

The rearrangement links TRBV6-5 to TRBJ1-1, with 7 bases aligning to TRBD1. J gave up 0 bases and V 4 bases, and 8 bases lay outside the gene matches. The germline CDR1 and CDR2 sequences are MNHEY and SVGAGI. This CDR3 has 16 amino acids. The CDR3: CASSSWTGHMNTEAFF. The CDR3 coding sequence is TGTGCCAGCAGTTCCTGGACAGGACACATGAACACTGAAGCTTTCTTT.